Here is one TCR beta chain with its context. The data originate from a study of blood T cell repertoires in COVID-19. Overall study context: There were acute and convalescent COVID-19 samples, and they came from the United States, Italy and Spain. T cells, B-cell-depleted T cells, or PBMCs supplied cDNA or gDNA.

As originally analysed: Quantification of nucleated cells was approximated via reference gene primer amplification. Generated by immunoSEQ multiplex PCR, the TCRdb table keeps only in-frame clones and is missing some. V, J and clone size are those of that table, while D and trimming were read from the DNA. The table includes fewer than 350,000 clones, 80% to 95% detected once. Material: peripheral blood. This clonotype was obtained from a woman aged 25 to 45 with COVID-19, enrolled during active disease.

The CDR3 DNA reads TGCAGTGCTAGGGGAGATGAAAAACTGTTTTTT. Residues: CSARGDEKLFF. The chain couples TRBV20-1 to TRBJ1-4; D call uncertain. Looked up from germline, CDR1 is DFQATT and CDR2 is SNEGSKA (reference sequence). V gave up 3 bases and J gave up 6 bases, with 5 bases separating them. The CDR3 contains 11 residues.